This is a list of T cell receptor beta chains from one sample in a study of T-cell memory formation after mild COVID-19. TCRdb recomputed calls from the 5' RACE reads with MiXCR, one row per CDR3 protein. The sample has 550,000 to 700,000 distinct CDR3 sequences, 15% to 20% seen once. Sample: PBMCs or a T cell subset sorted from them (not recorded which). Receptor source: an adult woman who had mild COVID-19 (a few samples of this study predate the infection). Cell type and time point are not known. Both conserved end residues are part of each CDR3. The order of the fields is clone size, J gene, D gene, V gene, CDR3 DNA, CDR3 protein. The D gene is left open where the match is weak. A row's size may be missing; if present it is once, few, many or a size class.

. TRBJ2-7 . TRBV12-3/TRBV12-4 TGTGCCAGCAGTTCCAGGATTACGGGCAGATCCTACGAGCAGTACTTC CASSSRITGRSYEQYF
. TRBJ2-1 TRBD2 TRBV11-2 TGTGCCAGCAGCTTAGATGGATTGGGGACTAGCGGGGGAACCTACAATGAGCAGTTCTTC CASSLDGLGTSGGTYNEQFF
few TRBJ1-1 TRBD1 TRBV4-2 TGTGCCAGCAGCCACATAGGACAGGGGAACACTGAAGCTTTCTTT CASSHIGQGNTEAFF
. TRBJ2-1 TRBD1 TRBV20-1 TGCAGTGCTAGTGTAGGGGGCACCTACAATGAGCAGTTCTTC CSASVGGTYNEQFF
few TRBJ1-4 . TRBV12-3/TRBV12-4 TGTGCCAGCAGTTTACTACTGGATGAAAAACTGTTTTTT CASSLLLDEKLFF
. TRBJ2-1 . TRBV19 TGTGCCAGTAGTTCTGAGGGTGGGTATGAGCAGTTCTTC CASSSEGGYEQFF
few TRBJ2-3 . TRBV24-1 TGTGCCACCAGTGATTGGGACAGCACAGATACGCAGTATTTT CATSDWDSTDTQYF
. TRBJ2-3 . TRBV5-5 TGTGCCAGCAGCTTGGACAAGGGGGGATCCACAGATACGCAGTATTTT CASSLDKGGSTDTQYF
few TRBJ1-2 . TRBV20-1 TGCAGTGCTAGACCTACAAGGCTCTATGGCTACACCTTC CSARPTRLYGYTF
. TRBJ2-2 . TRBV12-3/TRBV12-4 TGTGCCAGCAGTCATATACGACGTGAGAACACCGGGGAGCTGTTTTTT CASSHIRRENTGELFF
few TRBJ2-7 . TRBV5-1 TGCGCCAGCAGCCCCGGGAGTGTCGGCGAGCAGTACTTC CASSPGSVGEQYF
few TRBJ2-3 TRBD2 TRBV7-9 TGTGCCAGCAGGCTACTAGCGGGAAGCACAGATACGCAGTATTTT CASRLLAGSTDTQYF
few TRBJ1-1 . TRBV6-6 TGTGCCAGCAGCCTTGGGATGGGGATCTCTGAAGCTTTCTTT CASSLGMGISEAFF
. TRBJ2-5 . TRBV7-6 TGTGCCAGCAGCGCGGTAGCGGCCCAAAGGGAGACCCAGTACTTC CASSAVAAQRETQYF
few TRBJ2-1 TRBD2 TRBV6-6 TGTGCCAGCAGTTACGTAGCGGGAGGGCCCTACAATGAGCAGTTCTTC CASSYVAGGPYNEQFF
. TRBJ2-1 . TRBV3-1 TGTGCCAGCAGCCCCGACTACGGCGGGAAGCAGTTCTTC CASSPDYGGKQFF
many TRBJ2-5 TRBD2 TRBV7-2 TGTGCCAGCAGCCCTAGCGGGAGAGGGGAGACCCAGTACTTC CASSPSGRGETQYF
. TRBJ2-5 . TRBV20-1 TGCAGTGCTCCTGGGTTTAGCCGTCAAGAGACCCAGTACTTC CSAPGFSRQETQYF
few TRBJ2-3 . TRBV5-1 TGCGCCAGCAGCTCAAAGACTAGCACAGATACGCAGTATTTT CASSSKTSTDTQYF
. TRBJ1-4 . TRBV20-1 TGCAGTGCGCCCGCGGGGCAGGGGAATGAAAAACTGTTTTTT CSAPAGQGNEKLFF